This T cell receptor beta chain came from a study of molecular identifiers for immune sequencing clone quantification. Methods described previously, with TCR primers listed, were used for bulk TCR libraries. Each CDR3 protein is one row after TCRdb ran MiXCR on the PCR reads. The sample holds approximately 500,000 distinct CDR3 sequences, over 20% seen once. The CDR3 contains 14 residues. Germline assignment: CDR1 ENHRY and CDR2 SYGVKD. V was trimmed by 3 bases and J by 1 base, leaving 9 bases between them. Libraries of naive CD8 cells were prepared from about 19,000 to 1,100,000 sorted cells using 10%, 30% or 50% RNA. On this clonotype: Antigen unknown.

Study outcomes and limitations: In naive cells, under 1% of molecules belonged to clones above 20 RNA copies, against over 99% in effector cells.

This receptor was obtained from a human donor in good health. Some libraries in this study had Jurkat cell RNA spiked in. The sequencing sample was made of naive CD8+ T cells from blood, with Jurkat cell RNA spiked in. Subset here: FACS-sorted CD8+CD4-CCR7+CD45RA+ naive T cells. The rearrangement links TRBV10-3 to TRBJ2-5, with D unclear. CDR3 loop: CAISDGVAQETQYF. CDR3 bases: TGTGCCATCAGTGATGGGGTAGCCCAAGAGACCCAGTACTTC.